This T cell receptor beta chain comes out of a study of blood T cells in healthy people across ages. This CDR3 has 13 residues. V dropped 6 bases and J dropped 6 bases, with 16 bases sitting between them. Germline CDR1 reads DFQATT; CDR2 reads SNEGSKA (reference sequence). This clonotype was seen more than once but under ten times. With a J-beta primer mix and a sample-barcoded 5' primer, a second PCR ran 7 to 11 cycles. TCRdb re-derived calls from the 5' RACE reads in MiXCR, one entry per CDR3 protein. The data hold some 760,000 distinct CDR3 sequences, with 20% to 30% observed a single time. This same sample was also part of a study on T cells of mothers and their children. Per that paper: Within related and unrelated pairs, thymic selection shapes TCR recombination output in a similar way.

This chain joins TRBV20-1 and TRBJ2-3, with D maybe TRBD2 (7 bases). This receptor was taken from a boy between 5 and 17 years old in good health. Sequencing was carried out using blood. The CDR3: CSAQRGGPDTQYF. DNA of the CDR3: TGCAGTGCCCAAAGGGGGGGCCCTGATACGCAGTATTTT.